Following are 2 T cell receptor beta chains from one sample sequenced in a study of T cell responses to AZD1222 COVID-19 vaccine. Measured with immunoSEQ multiplex PCR; TCRdb has only the in-frame clones, and not every one. Of under 150,000 clones listed, around nine tenths are singletons. This material consisted of peripheral blood, taken on day 0 of MenACWY control vaccination. The receptors originated from an adult in good health.

The V and J genes are TRBV6-5 and TRBJ1-1, with D unclear. CDR1 MNHEY and CDR2 SVGAGI come from the germline V gene. There are 11 residues in the CDR3. The V end lost 2 bases, the J end lost 7 bases, and 5 bases lay between the germline ends. The CDR3 reads CASSYGFEAFF. The CDR3 nucleotides are TGTGCCAGCAGTTACGGGTTTGAAGCTTTCTTT.

The rearrangement links TRBV9 to TRBJ2-5, with 12 bases that match TRBD2. With 4 bases clipped from V and 5 bases from J, the junction kept 6 bases outside the gene matches. CDR1 and CDR2 (germline): SGDLS, YYNGEE. The length of the CDR3 is 15 residues. In DNA form, the CDR3 reads TGTGCCAGCAGCCCCCGACTAGCGGGAGTGGAGACCCAGTACTTC. Translation: CASSPRLAGVETQYF.